The source of this TCR beta chain is a study of lymphopenia after photon versus proton radiotherapy. Study-level findings and limits: Authors raise, but do not show, better survival with proton therapy. Proton therapy kept repertoires fairly stable, unlike photons, which gained effector/memory cells.

With 2 bases removed from V and 4 bases from J, the gap between germline ends came to 12 bases. The CDR3 covers 15 residues. Germline CDR1 is ENHRY and CDR2 is SYGVKD. This table comes from immunoSEQ multiplex PCR, and its TCRdb copy is limited to in-frame clones, with some not included. Of roughly 41,000 clones listed, approximately 87% are singletons. Points on this clone: Its specificity is unknown.

V usage is TRBV10-3 and J usage is TRBJ1-5, with D perhaps TRBD1 (5 bases). The source is a man between 45 and 60 years old with gastric cancer. Sequenced here: peripheral blood, sampled from a patient treated with photon-based radiotherapy. CDR3 nucleotide sequence: TGTGCCATCAGTGAGCCGGGACCCGGGAATCAGCCCCAGCATTTT. Amino acid sequence: CAISEPGPGNQPQHF.